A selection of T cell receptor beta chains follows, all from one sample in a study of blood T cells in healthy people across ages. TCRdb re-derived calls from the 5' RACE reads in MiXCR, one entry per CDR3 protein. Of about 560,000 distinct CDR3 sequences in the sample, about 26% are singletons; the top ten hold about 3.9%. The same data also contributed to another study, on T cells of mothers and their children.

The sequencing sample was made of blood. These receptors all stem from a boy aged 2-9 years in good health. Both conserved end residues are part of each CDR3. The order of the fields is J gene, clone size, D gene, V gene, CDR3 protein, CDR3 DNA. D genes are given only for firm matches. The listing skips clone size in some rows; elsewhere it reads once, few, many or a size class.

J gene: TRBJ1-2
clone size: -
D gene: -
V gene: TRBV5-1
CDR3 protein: CASSLAVGMDGYTF
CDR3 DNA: TGCGCCAGCAGCTTGGCCGTAGGAATGGATGGCTACACCTTC

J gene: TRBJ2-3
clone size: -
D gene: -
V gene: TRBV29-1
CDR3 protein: CSVDSGTDTQYF
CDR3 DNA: TGCAGCGTTGACTCAGGCACAGATACGCAGTATTTT

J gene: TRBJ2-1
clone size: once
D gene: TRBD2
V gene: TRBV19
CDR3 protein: CASSIDGLAGVGNEQFF
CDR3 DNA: TGTGCCAGTAGTATAGATGGCCTAGCGGGAGTGGGGAATGAGCAGTTCTTC

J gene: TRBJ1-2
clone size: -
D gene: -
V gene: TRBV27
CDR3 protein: CASREGSVNYGYTF
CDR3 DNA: TGTGCCAGCAGGGAAGGCTCAGTAAACTATGGCTACACCTTC

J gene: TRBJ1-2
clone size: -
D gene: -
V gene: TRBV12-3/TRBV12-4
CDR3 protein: CASSLSKRLMGYTF
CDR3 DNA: TGTGCCAGCAGTTTGAGCAAACGTTTGATGGGCTACACCTTC

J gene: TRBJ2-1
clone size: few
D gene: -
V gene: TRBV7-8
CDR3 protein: CATQGGVSVYNEQFF
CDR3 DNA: TGTGCCACCCAAGGCGGGGTGTCCGTTTACAATGAGCAGTTCTTC

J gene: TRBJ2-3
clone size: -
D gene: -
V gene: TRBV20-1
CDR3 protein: CSPSPDSDTQYF
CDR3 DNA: TGCAGTCCCTCCCCAGACAGCGATACGCAGTATTTT

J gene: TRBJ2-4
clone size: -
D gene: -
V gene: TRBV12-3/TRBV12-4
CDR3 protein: CASSFWWRKNIQYF
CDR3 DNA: TGTGCCAGCAGTTTTTGGTGGCGGAAAAACATCCAGTACTTC

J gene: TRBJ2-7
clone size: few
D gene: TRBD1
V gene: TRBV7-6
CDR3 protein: CASSRGGTGEHEQYF
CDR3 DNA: TGTGCCAGCAGCCGCGGGGGGACAGGGGAACACGAGCAGTACTTC

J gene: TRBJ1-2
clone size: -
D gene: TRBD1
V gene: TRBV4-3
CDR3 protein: CASSPKGAWGYTF
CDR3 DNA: TGCGCCAGCAGTCCAAAGGGGGCGTGGGGCTACACCTTC

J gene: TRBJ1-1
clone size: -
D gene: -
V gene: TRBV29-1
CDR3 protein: CSVMGQPIGTEAFF
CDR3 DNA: TGCAGCGTGATGGGACAACCGATCGGGACTGAAGCTTTCTTT

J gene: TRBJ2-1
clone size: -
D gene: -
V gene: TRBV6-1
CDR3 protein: CASSQGDISYNEQFF
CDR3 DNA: TGTGCCAGCAGTCAAGGGGACATATCCTACAATGAGCAGTTCTTC

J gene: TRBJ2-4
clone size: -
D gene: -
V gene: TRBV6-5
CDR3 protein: CASSYSFRGENIQYF
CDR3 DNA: TGTGCCAGCAGTTACAGCTTTAGAGGAGAGAACATTCAGTACTTC

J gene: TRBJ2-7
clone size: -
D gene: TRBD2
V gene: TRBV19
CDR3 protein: CASSPKTSGKTYEQYF
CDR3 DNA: TGTGCCAGTAGTCCAAAGACTAGCGGGAAAACCTACGAGCAGTACTTC

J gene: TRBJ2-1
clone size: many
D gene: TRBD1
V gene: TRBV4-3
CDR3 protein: CASSRGGSGGFNEQFF
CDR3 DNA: TGCGCCAGCAGCCGGGGTGGGTCAGGGGGCTTCAATGAGCAGTTCTTC

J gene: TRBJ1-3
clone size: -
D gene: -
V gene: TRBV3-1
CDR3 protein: CASSQDDRSPSGNTIYF
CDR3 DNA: TGTGCCAGCAGCCAAGACGACAGGAGCCCCTCTGGAAACACCATATATTTT

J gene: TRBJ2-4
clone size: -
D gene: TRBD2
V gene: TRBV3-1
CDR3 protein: CASSPQTSRENIQYF
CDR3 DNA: TGTGCCAGCAGCCCGCAGACTAGCCGGGAAAACATTCAGTACTTC

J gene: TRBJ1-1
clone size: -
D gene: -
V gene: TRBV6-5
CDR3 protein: CASSYLRTRVVKIGDTEAFF
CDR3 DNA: TGTGCCAGCAGTTACTTACGAACCAGGGTAGTGAAGATTGGGGACACTGAAGCTTTCTTT

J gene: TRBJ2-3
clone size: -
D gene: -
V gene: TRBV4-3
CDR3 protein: CASSQEGLARADTQYF
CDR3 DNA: TGCGCCAGCAGCCAAGAAGGCTTAGCTCGGGCAGATACGCAGTATTTT

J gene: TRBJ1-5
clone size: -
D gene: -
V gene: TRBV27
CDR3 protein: CASSLLGSQPQHF
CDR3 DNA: TGTGCCAGCAGTTTGTTGGGGAGCCAGCCCCAGCATTTT

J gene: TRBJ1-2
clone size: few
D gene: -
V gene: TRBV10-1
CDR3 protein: CASSERVGNYGYTF
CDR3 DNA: TGCGCCAGCAGTGAGCGCGTCGGTAACTATGGCTACACCTTC

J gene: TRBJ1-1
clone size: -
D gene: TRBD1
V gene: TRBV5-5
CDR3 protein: CASSLPTGARTEAFF
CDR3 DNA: TGTGCCAGCAGCTTGCCGACAGGGGCGCGGACTGAAGCTTTCTTT

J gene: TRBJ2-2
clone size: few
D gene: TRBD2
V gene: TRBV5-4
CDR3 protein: CASSLKLAANTGELFF
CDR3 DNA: TGTGCCAGCAGCTTGAAGCTAGCGGCGAACACCGGGGAGCTGTTTTTT

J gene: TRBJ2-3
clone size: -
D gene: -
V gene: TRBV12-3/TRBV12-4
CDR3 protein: CASSLADTSTDTQYF
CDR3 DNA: TGTGCCAGCAGTTTAGCGGATACTAGCACAGATACGCAGTATTTT

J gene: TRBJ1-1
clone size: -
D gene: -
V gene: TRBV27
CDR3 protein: CASSLAQSNTEPFF
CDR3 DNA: TGTGCCAGCAGTTTGGCCCAATCGAACACTGAACCTTTCTTT

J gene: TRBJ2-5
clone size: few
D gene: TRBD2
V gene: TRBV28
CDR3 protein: CASSPRLAQETQYF
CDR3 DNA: TGTGCCAGCAGTCCGAGACTAGCCCAGGAGACCCAGTACTTC

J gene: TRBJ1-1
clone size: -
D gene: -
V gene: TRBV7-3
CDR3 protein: CASSWLGADTEAFF
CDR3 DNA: TGTGCCAGCAGCTGGCTTGGGGCGGACACTGAAGCTTTCTTT

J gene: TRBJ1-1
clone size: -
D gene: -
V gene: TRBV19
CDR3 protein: CASSIGVGTEAFF
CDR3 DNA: TGTGCCAGTAGTATCGGGGTTGGGACTGAAGCTTTCTTT

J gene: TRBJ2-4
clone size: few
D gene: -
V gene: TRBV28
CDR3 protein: CASSHTYPGVTKNIQYF
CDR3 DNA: TGTGCCAGCAGTCACACCTACCCGGGGGTGACCAAAAACATTCAGTACTTC

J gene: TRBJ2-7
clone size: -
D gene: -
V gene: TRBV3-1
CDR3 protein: CASSPLGGLPYEQYF
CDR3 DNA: TGTGCCAGCAGCCCCCTGGGGGGACTTCCCTACGAGCAGTACTTC

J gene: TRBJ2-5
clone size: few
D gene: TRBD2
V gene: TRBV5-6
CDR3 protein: CASSLAGAGGAQYF
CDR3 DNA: TGTGCCAGCAGCTTGGCAGGCGCCGGGGGGGCCCAGTACTTC

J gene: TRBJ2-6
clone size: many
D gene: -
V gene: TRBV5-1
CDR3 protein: CASSPGGSTGSGANVLTF
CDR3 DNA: TGCGCCAGCAGCCCCGGCGGGTCGACCGGCTCTGGGGCCAACGTCCTGACTTTC

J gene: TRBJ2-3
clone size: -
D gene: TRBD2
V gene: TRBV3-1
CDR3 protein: CASSPAGGRYTQYF
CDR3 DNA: TGTGCCAGCAGCCCTGCGGGGGGGCGGTATACGCAGTATTTT

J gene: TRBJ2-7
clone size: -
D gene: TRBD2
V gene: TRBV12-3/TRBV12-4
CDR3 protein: CASSFHKSGGASEQYF
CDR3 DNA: TGTGCCAGCAGTTTCCATAAAAGCGGGGGGGCGTCCGAGCAGTACTTC

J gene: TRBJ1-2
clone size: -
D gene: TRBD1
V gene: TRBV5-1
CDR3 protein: CASSSPGQAGYGYTF
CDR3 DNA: TGCGCCAGCAGCTCCCCCGGACAGGCGGGCTATGGCTACACCTTC

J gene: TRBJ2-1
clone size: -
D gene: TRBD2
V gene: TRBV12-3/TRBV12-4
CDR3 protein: CASSYDPGLAGGNEQFF
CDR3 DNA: TGTGCCAGCAGTTATGACCCGGGACTAGCGGGAGGGAATGAGCAGTTCTTC

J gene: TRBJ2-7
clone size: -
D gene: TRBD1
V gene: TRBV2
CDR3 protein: CASSVDRVQGEQYF
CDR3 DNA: TGTGCCAGCAGCGTTGACAGGGTTCAGGGCGAGCAGTACTTC

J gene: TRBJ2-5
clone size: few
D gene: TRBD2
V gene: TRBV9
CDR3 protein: CASSVDLRGQETQYF
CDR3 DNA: TGTGCCAGCAGCGTAGATTTGCGGGGGCAAGAGACCCAGTACTTC

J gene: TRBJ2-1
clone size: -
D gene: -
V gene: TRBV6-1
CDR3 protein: CASMMDVKREQFF
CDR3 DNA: TGTGCCAGCATGATGGATGTCAAGCGTGAGCAGTTCTTC

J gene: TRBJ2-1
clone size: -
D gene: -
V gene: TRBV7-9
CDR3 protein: CASSSDLNAGGEQFF
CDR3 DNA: TGTGCCAGCAGCTCTGACCTAAACGCCGGCGGTGAGCAGTTCTTC

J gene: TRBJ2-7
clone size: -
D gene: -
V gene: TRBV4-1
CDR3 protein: CASSQGLYSEQYF
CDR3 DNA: TGCGCCAGCAGCCAAGGCCTCTATTCCGAGCAGTACTTC

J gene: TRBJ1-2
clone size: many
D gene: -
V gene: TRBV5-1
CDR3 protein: CASSPGQIYGYTF
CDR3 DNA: TGCGCCAGCAGCCCTGGACAGATCTATGGCTACACCTTC

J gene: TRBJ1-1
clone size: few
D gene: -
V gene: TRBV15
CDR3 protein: CATSRDQGPGEAFF
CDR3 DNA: TGTGCCACCAGCAGAGATCAGGGGCCAGGTGAAGCTTTCTTT

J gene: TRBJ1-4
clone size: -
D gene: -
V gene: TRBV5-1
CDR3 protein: CASSFSATNEKLFF
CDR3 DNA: TGCGCCAGCAGCTTCAGTGCAACTAATGAAAAACTGTTTTTT

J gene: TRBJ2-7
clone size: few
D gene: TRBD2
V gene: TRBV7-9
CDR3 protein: CASSLAEIYEQYF
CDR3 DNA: TGTGCCAGCTCACTAGCGGAGATTTACGAGCAGTACTTC

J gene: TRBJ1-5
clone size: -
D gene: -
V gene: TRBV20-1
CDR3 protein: CSAFDSRSNQPQHF
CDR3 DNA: TGCAGTGCTTTTGACAGCCGAAGCAATCAGCCCCAGCATTTT

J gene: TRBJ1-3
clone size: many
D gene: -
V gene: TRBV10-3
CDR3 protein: CAISESDVRISGNTIYF
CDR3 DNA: TGTGCCATCAGTGAGTCTGATGTACGGATCTCTGGAAACACCATATATTTT

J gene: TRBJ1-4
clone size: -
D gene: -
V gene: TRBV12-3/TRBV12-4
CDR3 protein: CASSRGRVNEKLFF
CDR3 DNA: TGTGCCAGCAGCCGGGGACGGGTTAATGAAAAACTGTTTTTT

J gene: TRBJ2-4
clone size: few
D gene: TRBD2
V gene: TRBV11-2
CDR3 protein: CASTSIAGGPEAKNIQYF
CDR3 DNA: TGTGCCAGCACCTCTATAGCGGGAGGGCCGGAGGCCAAAAACATTCAGTACTTC

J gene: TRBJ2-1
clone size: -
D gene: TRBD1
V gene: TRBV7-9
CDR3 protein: CASTPLETGNYNEQFF
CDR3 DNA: TGTGCCAGCACCCCTTTAGAGACAGGGAACTACAATGAGCAGTTCTTC

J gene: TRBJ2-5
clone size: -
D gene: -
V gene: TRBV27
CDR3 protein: CASSFRRGGETQYF
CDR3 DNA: TGTGCCAGCAGTTTCCGTAGGGGAGGAGAGACCCAGTACTTC

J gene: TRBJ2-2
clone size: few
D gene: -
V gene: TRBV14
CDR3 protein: CASSQLAHYDAATGELFF
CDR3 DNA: TGTGCCAGCAGCCAACTAGCGCACTATGACGCGGCCACCGGGGAGCTGTTTTTT

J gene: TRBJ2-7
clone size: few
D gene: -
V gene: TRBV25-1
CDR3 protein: CASSAITQGGGSYEQYF
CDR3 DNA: TGTGCCAGCAGTGCTATAACACAGGGGGGGGGCTCCTACGAGCAGTACTTC

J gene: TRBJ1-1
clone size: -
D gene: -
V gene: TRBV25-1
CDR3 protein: CASSLGTMTEAFF
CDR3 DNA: TGTGCCAGCAGTCTTGGGACGATGACTGAAGCTTTCTTT